The 27 T cell receptor beta chains below come from one sample, sequenced in a study of blood T cell repertoires in COVID-19. Method: immunoSEQ multiplex PCR; TCRdb's copy keeps in-frame clones and lacks some. The table has about 89,000 clones, 78% seen once. The sequenced sample was peripheral blood. The receptors were gathered from a man between 70 and 80 years old with COVID-19, enrolled during active disease.

This chain connects TRBV27 to TRBJ2-1, with 13 positions matching TRBD2. The trim removed 6 bases at V and 1 base at J, leaving 6 bases unmatched. Germline CDR1 reads MNHEY; CDR2 reads SMNVEV (reference sequence). The CDR3 has 17 amino acids. CDR3 amino acids: CASSPGLAGVSYNEQFF. CDR3 in DNA: TGTGCCAGCAGCCCAGGACTAGCGGGAGTGTCCTACAATGAGCAGTTCTTC.

The chain is built from TRBV18 and TRBJ1-6, with 7 bases identical to TRBD1. The CDR3 runs to 14 residues. V gave up 2 bases and J gave up 10 bases; unmatched junction bases: 5. Per germline, CDR1 KGHSH and CDR2 LQKENI. Written as DNA, the CDR3 is TGTGCCAGCTCACCAACAGGGGAAGGGTCACCCCTCCACTTT. It is translated as CASSPTGEGSPLHF.

The gene calls are TRBV4-1 and TRBJ1-1, with 7 nucleotides matching TRBD1. From germline, CDR1 is MGHRA and CDR2 YSYEKL. There are 17 residues in the CDR3. Germline trimming cut 1 base from V and 8 bases from J; bases unmatched to any gene: 16. The CDR3 is CASSQVGRHATGREAFF. The CDR3 DNA reads TGCGCCAGCAGCCAAGTTGGGAGGCACGCGACAGGGCGGGAAGCTTTCTTT.

This clone was recorded many times. The chain is built from TRBV7-2 and TRBJ2-1; 7 bases align to TRBD2. The CDR3 sequence is 17 residues long. Germline-derived CDR1 and CDR2 are SGHTA and FQGNSA. V was clipped by 3 bases and J by 10 bases; unmatched bases: 18. In DNA form, the CDR3 reads TGTGCCAGCAGCTTCGTACCGACTAGCTCCCACGCTGGGGAGCAGTTCTTC. This encodes CASSFVPTSSHAGEQFF. Full variable domain (remainder filled in from reference TRBV7-2 and TRBJ2-1): GAGVSQSPSNKVTEKGKDVELRCDPISGHTALYWYRQSLGQGLEFLIYFQGNSAPDKSGLPSDRFSAERTGGSVSTLTIQRTQQEDSAVYLCASSFVPTSSHAGEQFFGPGTRLTVL.

The rearrangement links TRBV4-1 to TRBJ1-2, with unresolved D. V dropped 0 bases and J dropped 6 bases, with 11 bases sitting between them. The CDR3 extends over 14 amino acids. The V gene's germline CDR1 is MGHRA and CDR2 YSYEKL. For the CDR3, the DNA is TGCGCCAGCAGCCAAGAAGGCAAGGCGGATGGCTACACCTTC. Its protein is CASSQEGKADGYTF.

The chain couples TRBV28 to TRBJ1-4; D is perhaps TRBD1 (6 bases). The CDR3 is 17 residues long. V lost 4 bases and J 8 bases, leaving 23 bases between the germline ends. Germline values: CDR1 MDHEN, CDR2 SYDVKM. The CDR3 DNA reads TGTGCCAGCAGTTCCCGATATTTTCAGGGGAAGGGCGAAAAACTGTTTTTT. Translating it yields CASSSRYFQGKGEKLFF.

This chain joins TRBV19 and TRBJ2-2, with 7 bases that match TRBD1. Per the germline V gene, CDR1 is LNHDA and CDR2 is SQIVND (reference sequence). The CDR3 is 16 amino acids. V lost 7 bases and J lost 2; bases outside the gene matches: 10. For the CDR3, the DNA is TGTGCCAGTAACAGGGTGACAGGGACAAACACCGGGGAGCTGTTTTTT. It is translated as CASNRVTGTNTGELFF.

V and J are TRBV30 and TRBJ2-5, with 8 bases identical to TRBD1. The CDR3 is 12 residues long. Germline CDR1 reads GTSNPN; CDR2 reads SVGIG (reference sequence). Trimming cost V 8 bases and J 5 bases; bases outside gene matches: 7. CDR3 sequence (DNA): TGTGCCGGGTCAAGGACAGGGGAGACCCAGTACTTC. It is translated as CAGSRTGETQYF.

This clone was seen just once. CDR3 nucleotide sequence: TGTGCCAGCAGCCCGTCACTAGCGGCGAATTACAATGAGCAGTTCTTC. Amino acids: CASSPSLAANYNEQFF. The chain couples TRBV7-2 to TRBJ2-1; 8 bases line up with TRBD2. V shed 5 bases and J 4 bases; nucleotides not matched to a gene: 10. The germline gives CDR1 SGHTA, CDR2 FQGNSA. The CDR3 totals 16 residues.

The DNA of the CDR3 is TGTGCCAGTAGCCCGGACAGGGGGCAAGGAAACACCATATATTTT. As protein: CASSPDRGQGNTIYF. The chain has TRBV19 and TRBJ1-3, with TRBD1 matching over 11 bases. Germline V gene lookup returns CDR1 LNHDA and CDR2 SQIVND (reference sequence). V trimming: 6 bases; J trimming: 4 bases; junction bases outside the gene matches: 5. This CDR3 spans 15 amino acids. The full variable domain, completed using reference TRBV19 and TRBJ1-3, is DGGITQSPKYLFRKEGQNVTLSCEQNLNHDAMYWYRQDPGQGLRLIYYSQIVNDFQKGDIAEGYSVSREKKESFPLTVTSAQKNPTAFYLCASSPDRGQGNTIYFGEGSWLTVV.

This clone was seen just once. The rearrangement links TRBV2 to TRBJ1-2, with D tentatively TRBD1 (5 bases). The germline CDR1 and CDR2 sequences are SNHLY and FYNNEI. The V gene lost 0 bases and the J gene lost 2 bases, with 13 bases spanning the gap. The CDR3 runs to 16 residues. Here the CDR3 DNA reads TGTGCCAGCAGTGAAGCGTGGGGGGGACGGAACTATGGCTACACCTTC. Residues: CASSEAWGGRNYGYTF.

The V and J genes are TRBV10-2 and TRBJ2-5; 9 nucleotides align to TRBD2. Germline CDR1 is WSHSY and CDR2 is SAAADI. The CDR3 is 14 amino acids. The trim removed 7 bases at V and 5 bases at J, leaving 8 bases unmatched. The chain's CDR3 is CASTRTSDTETQYF. CDR3 sequence (DNA): TGCGCCAGCACCAGGACTAGCGATACGGAGACCCAGTACTTC.

In this sample, this clone turned up once. The CDR3 region has the DNA TGCGCCAGCAACCGAGGACTAGCGGGGCCTAAGGCGCAGTATTTT. This translates into CASNRGLAGPKAQYF. This chain uses TRBV5-1 with TRBJ2-3; TRBD2 matches 12 bases. The germline CDR1 and CDR2 sequences are SGHRS and YFSETQ. V lost 6 bases, J lost 10 bases, and 12 bases stayed unmatched. This CDR3 is 15 amino acids long. Combining the CDR3 with reference TRBV5-1 and TRBJ2-3 gives the whole variable domain KAGVTQTPRYLIKTRGQQVTLSCSPISGHRSVSWYQQTPGQGLQFLFEYFSETQRNKGNFPGRFSGRQFSNSRSEMNVSTLELGDSALYLCASNRGLAGPKAQYFGPGTRLTVL.

The sample holds a few counts of this clone. V and J are TRBV18 and TRBJ2-5, with TRBD1 as a possible D gene (6 bases). The CDR3 sequence is 15 residues long. V was pared by 3 bases and J by 6 bases, with 17 bases between. Germline lookup yields CDR1 KGHSH and CDR2 LQKENI. CDR3 DNA sequence: TGTGCCAGCTCACCCAGGGGTTACAGTGAACAGACCCAGTACTTC. Translated, it gives CASSPRGYSEQTQYF.

This CDR3 reads CASSPSGSADTQYF. The CDR3 nucleotides are TGTGCCAGCAGCCCTTCTGGGAGCGCAGATACGCAGTATTTT. V gene TRBV7-9 combines with J gene TRBJ2-3; TRBD2 is a possible D gene (5 bases). CDR1 and CDR2 from the germline V gene are SEHNR and FQNEAQ (reference sequence). The CDR3 has 14 amino acids. V lost 5 bases and J lost 4, with 13 bases in between. The full variable domain, completed using reference TRBV7-9 and TRBJ2-3, is DTGVSQNPRHKITKRGQNVTFRCDPISEHNRLYWYRQTLGQGPEFLTYFQNEAQLEKSRLLSDRFSAERPKGSFSTLEIQRTEQGDSAMYLCASSPSGSADTQYFGPGTRLTVL.

V and J are TRBV10-1 and TRBJ2-3; 7 nucleotides agree with TRBD2. V trimming: 3 bases; J trimming: 1 base; junction bases outside the gene matches: 4. The CDR3 consists of 15 residues. CDR1 WNHNN and CDR2 SYGVQD come from the germline V gene (reference sequence). The chain's CDR3 is CASSDAGAGTDTQYF. The CDR3 bases are TGCGCCAGCAGTGACGCGGGAGCGGGCACAGATACGCAGTATTTT.

This clone has just one count. The chain is built from TRBV7-9 and TRBJ2-1; a weak D match, TRBD1 (6 bases). Germline CDR1 is SEHNR and CDR2 is FQNEAQ (reference sequence). CDR3 length equals 18 residues. Trimming took off 1 base at V and 7 bases at J, with 23 bases between the two ends. The CDR3 sequence is CASSLEMDSGGWWNEQFF. The CDR3 DNA is TGTGCCAGCAGCTTAGAAATGGATAGTGGGGGCTGGTGGAATGAGCAGTTCTTC. Full variable domain (rest looked up from reference TRBV7-9 and TRBJ2-1): DTGVSQNPRHKITKRGQNVTFRCDPISEHNRLYWYRQTLGQGPEFLTYFQNEAQLEKSRLLSDRFSAERPKGSFSTLEIQRTEQGDSAMYLCASSLEMDSGGWWNEQFFGPGTRLTVL.

This clone appeared once. The V and J genes are TRBV7-9 and TRBJ2-3; 15 bases are a match to TRBD2. V was clipped by 5 bases and J by 6 bases; unmatched bases: 9. CDR1 is SEHNR and CDR2 is FQNEAQ in the germline V gene (reference sequence). The CDR3 sequence is 17 residues long. The CDR3 region has the DNA TGTGCCAGCAGCCCAGCGGGACTAGCGGGGGGCCCCGATACGCAGTATTTT. This gives the protein CASSPAGLAGGPDTQYF.

V usage is TRBV28 and J usage is TRBJ2-7; TRBD1 aligns across 7 bases. The germline CDR1 and CDR2 sequences are MDHEN and SYDVKM. V dropped 6 bases and J dropped 6; count of bases not matched to a gene: 8. This CDR3 has 13 residues. The CDR3 protein is CASRRGPGPEQYF. CDR3 DNA: TGTGCCAGCAGGAGGGGGCCGGGGCCCGAGCAGTACTTC.

The rearrangement links TRBV4-3 to TRBJ1-1, with D possibly being TRBD1 (6 bases). The V end lost 0 bases, the J end lost 1 base, and 12 bases lay between the germline ends. Germline CDR1 and CDR2: LGHNA and YSLEER. The CDR3 loop spans 16 amino acids. DNA for the CDR3: TGCGCCAGCAGCCAAGAGCTGGGACAAACGAACACTGAAGCTTTCTTT. This sequence encodes CASSQELGQTNTEAFF.

The J gene is TRBJ2-2, the V gene TRBV6-6; TRBD1 is a possible D gene (6 bases). CDR3 length: 17 residues. Germline-derived CDR1 and CDR2 are MNHNY and SVGAGI (reference sequence). V lost 5 bases, J lost 7 bases, and 23 bases lay in between. CDR3 amino acids: CASSLQGGGSRDGELFF. Here the CDR3 DNA reads TGTGCCAGCAGTCTTCAAGGGGGTGGCTCCAGGGACGGGGAGCTGTTTTTT.

CDR3 coding DNA: TGCAGCGCATGGACTAGCGGGTACACAGATACGCAGTATTTT. Translation gives CSAWTSGYTDTQYF. The V gene is TRBV29-1, the J gene TRBJ2-3; 11 bases align to TRBD2. V was pared by 7 bases and J by 2 bases, with 5 bases of the junction left unmatched. CDR1 SQVTM and CDR2 ANQGSEA come from the germline V gene. This CDR3 is built from 14 residues.

This sequence joins TRBV6-4 and TRBJ2-1, with 13 bases fitting TRBD2. Germline trimming cut 6 bases from V and 7 bases from J; bases unmatched to any gene: 6. The CDR3 runs 15 residues. Per the germline V gene, CDR1 is MRHNA and CDR2 is SNTAGT. CDR3 region: CASSGLAGVGNEQFF. CDR3 nucleotide sequence: TGTGCCAGCAGCGGACTAGCGGGAGTAGGAAATGAGCAGTTCTTC.

The chain combines TRBV28 with TRBJ1-5; a possible D gene is TRBD1 (5 bases). Germline V gene data show CDR1 as MDHEN and CDR2 as SYDVKM. This CDR3 comprises 16 residues. Trimming left V 7 bases short and J 7 bases short, with 23 bases between. The CDR3 region is CASTTGGSPGRQPQHF. In nucleotides, the CDR3 is TGTGCCAGCACCACCGGTGGCAGTCCAGGGCGCCAGCCCCAGCATTTT.

This clone was seen a handful of times. The identical CDR3 is also encoded by other nucleotide sequences in the sample. The chain uses TRBV24-1 and TRBJ2-1, with D perhaps matching TRBD1 (6 bases). This CDR3 has 13 amino acids. Trimming stripped 9 bases from V and 0 bases from J, with 8 bases between. In germline, CDR1 is KGHDR, CDR2 SFDVKD. The CDR3 region is CATQDSSYNEQFF. The DNA for the CDR3 is TGTGCCACCCAGGACAGCTCCTACAATGAGCAGTTCTTC.

The chain is built from TRBV19 and TRBJ2-7, with 10 bases matching TRBD1. V was pared by 3 bases and J by 6 bases, with 2 bases of the junction left unmatched. The germline CDR1 and CDR2 sequences are LNHDA and SQIVND (reference sequence). CDR3 length: 13 amino acids. In nucleotides, the CDR3 is TGTGCCAGTAGTATGGACAGGGGGAGCGAGCAGTACTTC. It yields the protein CASSMDRGSEQYF.

As to this clone: An end of the junction differs from the germline gene, which may be a read error. J is TRBJ1-1 and V is TRBV7-2; D gene uncertain. In germline, CDR1 is SGHTA, CDR2 FQGNSA. The CDR3 is 14 amino acids. The CDR3 nucleotides read TGTGCCAGCAGCCTAGCGGGGAGTTACACTGAAGCTTTCTTT. Amino acid sequence: CASSLAGSYTEAFF.